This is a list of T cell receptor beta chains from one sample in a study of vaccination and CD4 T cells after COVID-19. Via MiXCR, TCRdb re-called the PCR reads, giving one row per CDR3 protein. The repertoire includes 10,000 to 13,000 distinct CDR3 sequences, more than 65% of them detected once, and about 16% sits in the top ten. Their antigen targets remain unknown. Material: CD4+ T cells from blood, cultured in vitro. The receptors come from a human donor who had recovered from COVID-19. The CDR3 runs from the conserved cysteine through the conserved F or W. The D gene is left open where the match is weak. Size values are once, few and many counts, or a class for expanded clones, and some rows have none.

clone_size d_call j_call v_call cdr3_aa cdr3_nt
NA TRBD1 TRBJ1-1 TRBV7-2 CASSLPGQAAAEAFF TGTGCCAGCAGCCTACCGGGACAGGCGGCGGCTGAAGCTTTCTTT
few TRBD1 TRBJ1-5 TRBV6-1 CASSLTGAVGSNQPQHF TGTGCCAGCAGTCTTACAGGGGCGGTTGGTAGCAATCAGCCCCAGCATTTT
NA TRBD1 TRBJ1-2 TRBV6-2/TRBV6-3 CASSYMSLNRGLGYTF TGTGCCAGCAGTTATATGTCGTTGAACAGGGGGCTTGGCTACACCTTC
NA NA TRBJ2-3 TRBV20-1 CSAHRGLRDTQYF TGCAGTGCACATCGGGGATTACGGGATACGCAGTATTTT
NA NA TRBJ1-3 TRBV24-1 CAAASGQPGNTIYF TGTGCCGCCGCATCCGGACAGCCTGGAAACACCATATATTTT
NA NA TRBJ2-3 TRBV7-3 CASSLSTKDTQYF TGTGCCAGCAGCCTAAGTACCAAGGACACGCAGTATTTT
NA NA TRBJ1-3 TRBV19 CASSIAGRRGGNTIYF TGTGCCAGTAGTATAGCAGGACGGCGCGGTGGAAACACCATATATTTT
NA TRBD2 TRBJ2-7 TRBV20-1 CSASSGGSSYEQYF TGCAGTGCTAGTTCCGGGGGGAGCTCCTACGAGCAGTACTTC
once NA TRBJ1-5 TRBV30 CAWSVSLLNQPQHF TGTGCCTGGAGTGTAAGCCTTCTGAATCAGCCCCAGCATTTT
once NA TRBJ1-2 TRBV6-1 CASRVASHNYGYTF TGTGCCAGCAGGGTAGCCTCTCATAACTATGGCTACACCTTC
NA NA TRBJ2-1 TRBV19 CASSAAGGSSYNEQFF TGTGCCAGTAGCGCCGCCGGGGGCAGTTCCTACAATGAGCAGTTCTTC
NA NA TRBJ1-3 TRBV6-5 CASSYGASGNTIYF TGTGCCAGCAGTTACGGCGCCAGTGGAAACACCATATATTTT
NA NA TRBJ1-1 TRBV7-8 CASNRVRDTEAFF TGTGCCAGCAACAGGGTAAGGGACACTGAAGCTTTCTTT
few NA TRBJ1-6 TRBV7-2 CASSPLGAGSPNSPLHF TGTGCCAGCAGCCCCCTGGGGGCCGGCAGTCCTAATTCACCCCTCCACTTT
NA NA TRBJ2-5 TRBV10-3 CAIGVPETQYF TGTGCCATCGGCGTACCGGAGACCCAGTACTTC
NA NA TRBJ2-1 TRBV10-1 CASSALGGNEQFF TGCGCCAGCAGCGCCCTTGGGGGCAATGAGCAGTTCTTC
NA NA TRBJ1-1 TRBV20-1 CSAKRDLNTEAFF TGCAGTGCTAAAAGAGACCTGAACACTGAAGCTTTCTTT
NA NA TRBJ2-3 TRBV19 CASSIKRGATDTQYF TGTGCCAGTAGTATTAAACGGGGTGCTACAGATACGCAGTATTTT
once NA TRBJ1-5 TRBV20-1 CSARPSSNQPQHF TGCAGTGCTAGGCCCAGTAGCAATCAGCCCCAGCATTTT
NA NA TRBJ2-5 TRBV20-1 CSARAQLGETQYF TGCAGTGCTAGAGCGCAGTTAGGAGAGACCCAGTACTTC
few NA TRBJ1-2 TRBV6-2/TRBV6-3 CASSYFGTFGGNYGYTF TGTGCCAGCAGTTACTTTGGAACATTCGGTGGGAACTATGGCTACACCTTC
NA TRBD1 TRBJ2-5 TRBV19 CASRGQGQETQYF TGTGCCAGTAGGGGACAGGGGCAAGAGACCCAGTACTTC
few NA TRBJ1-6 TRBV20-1 CSARDRGSGTYNSPLHF TGCAGTGCTAGAGATCGCGGGAGTGGGACCTATAATTCACCCCTCCACTTT
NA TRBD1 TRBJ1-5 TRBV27 CASSLFGPTGGRQPQHF TGTGCCAGCAGTTTATTCGGTCCAACAGGGGGGAGGCAGCCCCAGCATTTT
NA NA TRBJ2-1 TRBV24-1 CATSVGGVQGKNEQFF TGTGCCACCAGTGTAGGTGGAGTACAGGGCAAGAATGAGCAGTTCTTC
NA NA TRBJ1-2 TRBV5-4 CASSSSALNGDGYTF TGTGCCAGCAGCTCATCGGCCCTGAACGGGGATGGCTACACCTTC
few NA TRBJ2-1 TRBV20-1 CSARDLAMSSYNEQFF TGCAGTGCTAGAGATTTGGCGATGAGCTCCTACAATGAGCAGTTCTTC
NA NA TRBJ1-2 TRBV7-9 CASSLHQAAYGYTF TGTGCCAGCAGCTTACACCAGGCAGCATATGGCTACACCTTC
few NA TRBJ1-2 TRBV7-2 CASSGGGPGSTYGYTF TGTGCCAGCAGCGGGGGGGGACCCGGCAGTACTTATGGCTACACCTTC
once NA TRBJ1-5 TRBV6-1 CASSPGRTRSNQPQHF TGTGCCAGCAGTCCAGGGCGGACTAGGAGCAATCAGCCCCAGCATTTT
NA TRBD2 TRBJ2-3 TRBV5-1 CASSKGLAGARDTQYF TGCGCCAGCAGCAAGGGACTAGCGGGAGCCAGAGATACGCAGTATTTT
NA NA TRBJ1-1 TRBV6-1 CASSDPLRMGANTEAFF TGTGCCAGCAGCGACCCGTTGAGGATGGGTGCGAACACTGAAGCTTTCTTT
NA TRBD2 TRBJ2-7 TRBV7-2 CASSSLAGINYEQYF TGTGCCAGCAGCTCTCTAGCGGGGATAAACTACGAGCAGTACTTC
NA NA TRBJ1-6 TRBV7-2 CASSSNLRSLHF TGTGCCAGCAGCTCAAATCTCCGGTCTCTCCACTTT
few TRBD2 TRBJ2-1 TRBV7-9 CASSQRPGTSGSTPSYNEQFF TGTGCCAGCAGCCAAAGACCCGGGACTAGCGGGAGTACCCCCTCCTACAATGAGCAGTTCTTC
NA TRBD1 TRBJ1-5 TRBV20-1 CSARDRLVRQPQHF TGCAGTGCTAGGGACAGGTTGGTAAGACAGCCCCAGCATTTT
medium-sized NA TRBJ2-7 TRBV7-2 CASSFSTGAGYEQYF TGTGCCAGCAGCTTCTCTACAGGGGCGGGGTACGAGCAGTACTTC
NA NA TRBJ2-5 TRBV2 CASSERARAETQYF TGTGCCAGCAGTGAAAGGGCCAGGGCAGAGACCCAGTACTTC
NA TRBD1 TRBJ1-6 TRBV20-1 CSASWDRGNSPLHF TGCAGTGCTAGTTGGGACAGGGGTAATTCACCCCTCCACTTT
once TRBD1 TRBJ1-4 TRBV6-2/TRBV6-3 CASSPRTGGAEKLFF TGTGCCAGCAGTCCTCGGACAGGGGGCGCGGAAAAACTGTTTTTT
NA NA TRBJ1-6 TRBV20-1 CSARIEGGSPLHF TGCAGTGCTAGAATCGAGGGAGGTTCACCCCTCCACTTT
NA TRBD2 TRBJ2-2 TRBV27 CASSSRTRHTGELFF TGTGCCAGCAGTTCCCGGACTAGACACACCGGGGAGCTGTTTTTT